One T cell receptor (beta chain) is described in this entry. Its cognate antigen is unknown. TCRdb analysed the 5' RACE reads with MiXCR anew, one entry per CDR3 protein. The sample has some 300,000 distinct CDR3 sequences, around 21% seen once. This entry is derived from a study of CD8 T cells in ankylosing spondylitis. Trimming took 5 bases from V and 0 from J; bases not matched to a gene: 9. Germline V CDR1 and CDR2: SGHAT, FQNNGV. The CDR3 has 18 residues. Broader study findings: From matched ankylosing spondylitis synovial fluid, disease-linked clones were reportedly recovered at significantly enriched levels. Before this, some motif variants had been reported in reactive arthritis synovial fluid and blood.

Sequenced: blood, either unsorted or a sorted T cell fraction (not recorded which). The V gene is TRBV11-2, the J gene TRBJ2-6; 8 bases agree with TRBD2. The clonotype was recovered from a female donor with ankylosing spondylitis or in good health (not recorded which). Here the CDR3 reads CASSALAGLLSGANVLTF. In DNA, the CDR3 is TGTGCCAGCAGCGCCCTAGCGGGCCTTCTCTCTGGGGCCAACGTCCTGACTTTC.